These T cell receptor beta chains were read from a single sample in a study of blood T cell repertoires in COVID-19. Profiling relied on immunoSEQ multiplex PCR, and the TCRdb table lists in-frame clones only, not all of them. Of some 260,000 clones listed, around 79% are singletons. Sequenced sample: peripheral blood. These receptor sequences come from a woman of 80 years or more with acute or convalescent COVID-19. The CDR3 runs from the conserved cysteine through the conserved F or W. The D gene is left open where the match is weak. Clone size appears in some rows only: once, few, many, or a class for an expanded clone.

CDR3: CAISPSPGQGATEAFF
DNA: TGTGCCATCAGTCCCTCCCCGGGACAGGGTGCCACTGAAGCTTTCTTT
size: .
D: TRBD1
V: TRBV10-3
J: TRBJ1-1

CDR3: CASSPSGTGFTSSGANVLTF
DNA: TGTGCCAGCTCACCTTCCGGGACAGGCTTTACGAGCTCTGGGGCCAACGTCCTGACTTTC
size: once
D: TRBD1
V: TRBV18
J: TRBJ2-6

CDR3: CASSHSGHIGTDTQYF
DNA: TGTGCCAGCAGCCACTCGGGACATATCGGCACAGATACGCAGTATTTT
size: .
D: .
V: TRBV3-1/TRBV3-2
J: TRBJ2-3

CDR3: CSASWGGDSNQPQHF
DNA: TGCAGTGCTAGTTGGGGGGGGGATAGCAATCAGCCCCAGCATTTT
size: .
D: .
V: TRBV20-1
J: TRBJ1-5

CDR3: CGAQGYSF
DNA: TGCGGCGCGCAGGGTTATAGTTTT
size: .
D: .
V: TRBV20-1
J: TRBJ1-4

CDR3: CASSEALGQGYGYTF
DNA: TGTGCCAGCAGTGAAGCGCTGGGACAGGGGTATGGCTACACCTTC
size: .
D: TRBD1
V: TRBV6-1
J: TRBJ1-2

CDR3: CASSYSTGFSQPQHF
DNA: TGTGCCAGCAGTTACTCGACAGGGTTTTCACAGCCCCAGCATTTT
size: .
D: TRBD1
V: TRBV6-2/TRBV6-3
J: TRBJ1-5

CDR3: CASSVGSGRGNEQFF
DNA: TGCGCCAGCAGTGTAGGGAGCGGGAGAGGCAATGAGCAGTTCTTC
size: .
D: TRBD2
V: TRBV10-2
J: TRBJ2-1

CDR3: CASSFGSTGGRGYTF
DNA: TGCGCCAGCAGCTTCGGAAGTACAGGGGGGCGAGGCTACACCTTC
size: .
D: TRBD1
V: TRBV5-1
J: TRBJ1-2

CDR3: CASSWAGGYNEQFF
DNA: TGTGCCAGCAGCTGGGCAGGGGGGTACAATGAGCAGTTCTTC
size: .
D: .
V: TRBV5-5
J: TRBJ2-1

CDR3: CASSDETGSYNEQFF
DNA: TGTGCCAGCAGTGATGAGACAGGAAGCTACAATGAGCAGTTCTTC
size: once
D: .
V: TRBV6-4
J: TRBJ2-1

CDR3: CASSATGGANEKLFF
DNA: TGTGCCAGCAGTGCAACAGGGGGCGCTAATGAAAAACTGTTTTTT
size: .
D: TRBD1
V: TRBV2
J: TRBJ1-4

CDR3: CASSARTGYNEQFF
DNA: TGTGCCAGCTCCGCCCGGACAGGTTACAATGAGCAGTTCTTC
size: once
D: TRBD1
V: TRBV7-9
J: TRBJ2-1

CDR3: CASSPTGTVNEQFF
DNA: TGTGCCAGCAGCCCGACAGGGACTGTCAATGAGCAGTTCTTC
size: .
D: .
V: TRBV5-6
J: TRBJ2-1

CDR3: CASSSFLRDSPSYEQYF
DNA: TGTGCCAGCAGCTCGTTTCTGCGGGACAGCCCTTCCTACGAGCAGTACTTC
size: .
D: .
V: TRBV13
J: TRBJ2-7

CDR3: CSATEQYGYTF
DNA: TGCAGTGCTACCGAACAGTATGGCTACACCTTC
size: once
D: .
V: TRBV20-1
J: TRBJ1-2

CDR3: CATWRARNTEAFF
DNA: TGTGCCACCTGGCGGGCGAGGAACACTGAAGCTTTCTTT
size: .
D: .
V: TRBV6-5
J: TRBJ1-1

CDR3: CASSLVSGGASDTQYF
DNA: TGCGCCAGCAGCTTGGTTAGCGGGGGGGCATCAGATACGCAGTATTTT
size: .
D: TRBD2
V: TRBV5-1
J: TRBJ2-3

CDR3: CASSLQRMNTEAFF
DNA: TGTGCCAGCAGTTTACAGAGGATGAACACTGAAGCTTTCTTT
size: .
D: .
V: TRBV27
J: TRBJ1-1

CDR3: CASSQSPGVNEQFF
DNA: TGTGCCAGCAGCCAAAGTCCGGGAGTCAATGAGCAGTTCTTC
size: .
D: .
V: TRBV11-2
J: TRBJ2-1

CDR3: CAVHRGVGTDTQYF
DNA: TGTGCCGTCCACAGGGGAGTAGGAACAGATACGCAGTATTTT
size: .
D: TRBD1
V: TRBV6-5
J: TRBJ2-3

CDR3: CASHRATTNTGELFF
DNA: TGTGCAAGTCACAGGGCTACGACGAACACCGGGGAGCTGTTTTTT
size: .
D: .
V: TRBV6-5
J: TRBJ2-2

CDR3: CASSQGRQVSTYGYTF
DNA: TGTGCCAGCAGCCAAGGGCGACAAGTTTCGACCTATGGCTACACCTTC
size: .
D: .
V: TRBV14
J: TRBJ1-2

CDR3: CASSGSGMLKGELFF
DNA: TGTGCCAGCAGCGGAAGCGGCATGCTCAAGGGGGAGCTGTTTTTT
size: .
D: .
V: TRBV11-2
J: TRBJ2-2

CDR3: CSASDGNYGYTF
DNA: TGCAGTGCTAGTGACGGTAACTATGGCTACACCTTC
size: .
D: .
V: TRBV20-1
J: TRBJ1-2

CDR3: CASSQVGSVFF
DNA: TGCGCCAGCAGCCAGGTTGGCAGCGTATTCTTC
size: .
D: .
V: TRBV4-1
J: TRBJ2-1

CDR3: CASSLWATHQGPYEQYF
DNA: TGTGCCAGCAGCTTATGGGCGACGCACCAGGGGCCCTACGAGCAGTACTTC
size: .
D: .
V: TRBV7-9
J: TRBJ2-7